These 11 T cell receptor beta chains were sequenced from one sample in a study of molecular identifiers for immune sequencing clone quantification (dated 2018 in TCRdb). Libraries were built with PCR. The reads were generated on a NextSeq 500. The public reads were quality trimmed at Q25 with fastp and then assembled into clones with MiXCR by TCRdb, keeping productive beta chains. CDR3 protein sequences are deduplicated, and each keeps its most common genes and DNA. This sample has more than 450,000 distinct CDR3 sequences in its table, and about 25% of those were observed once. The top ten constitute over 0.6% of the sample. Sequences were obtained from naive CD8+ T cells from blood, with Jurkat cell RNA spiked in. According to the study, the label for this sample's cell subset or site signals: FACS-sorted CD8+CD4-CCR7+CD45RA+ naive T cells. The receptor source for this set is a human donor in good health. Some libraries in this study had Jurkat cell RNA spiked in.

This clonotype was recorded only once. A clone one base away is much larger, so this may be a read error. The CDR3 sequence: CASSCSASRSTDTQYF. DNA of the CDR3: TGTGCCAGCAGTTGCTCGGCCAGCAGAAGCACAGATACGCAGTATTTT. The chain is built from TRBV6-5 and TRBJ2-3; D gene unclear. Germline V gene data show CDR1 as MNHEY and CDR2 as SVGAGI. The CDR3 consists of 16 residues. V was cut by 4 bases and J by 0 bases, with 14 bases left in between.

This clonotype was observed a few times. J is TRBJ2-7 and V is TRBV12-3 or TRBV12-4; a possible D gene is TRBD2 (6 bases). V was cut by 6 bases and J by 0 bases, with 18 bases left in between. The CDR3 spans 16 residues. The CDR3 sequence is CASSPAEGLASYEQYF. The CDR3 DNA reads TGTGCCAGCAGCCCGGCGGAGGGGTTGGCCTCCTACGAGCAGTACTTC.

The chain joins TRBV2 to TRBJ2-1; tentatively, D is TRBD1 or TRBD2 (5 bases each). The CDR3 sequence is 15 residues long. The ends were cut back, 2 bases at V and 8 bases at J, with 16 bases in the middle. Per germline, CDR1 SNHLY and CDR2 FYNNEI. The CDR3 is CASSETPGAFHEQFF. The DNA of the CDR3 is TGTGCCAGCAGTGAAACCCCCGGGGCATTCCATGAGCAGTTCTTC.

V gene TRBV6-2 or TRBV6-3 combines with J gene TRBJ1-1; D not certain. Looked up from germline, CDR1 is MNHEY and CDR2 is SVGEGT. The CDR3 sequence is 13 residues long. The V and J ends lost 6 bases and 1 base respectively, with 9 bases between them. CDR3: CASRHRGNTEAFF. Written as DNA, the CDR3 is TGTGCCAGCAGACACAGAGGGAACACTGAAGCTTTCTTT.

In this sample, this clonotype turned up many times. CDR3 region: CASSFRETTEAFF. The CDR3 region has the DNA TGTGCCAGCAGCTTTCGGGAAACCACTGAAGCTTTCTTT. This chain connects TRBV7-9 to TRBJ1-1; D unresolved. The CDR3 covers 13 residues. Between the trimmed V and J ends, which lost 3 bases and 4 bases, there was a span of 9 bases. From germline, CDR1 is SEHNR and CDR2 FQNEAQ (reference sequence).

In regard to this clonotype: A single base separates this from a much larger clone, so it may be a read error. This chain connects TRBV3-1 to TRBJ2-5; 7 bases align to TRBD2. This CDR3 is 13 amino acids long. Germline V CDR1 and CDR2: LGHDT, YNNKEL (reference sequence). The V segment lost 1 base and the J segment 10 bases; nucleotides outside the gene matches: 6. The CDR3 sequence is CASSQGFGEGQYF. CDR3 sequence (DNA): TGTGCCAGCAGCCAAGGATTTGGGGAGGGCCAGTACTTC.

Comment on this clonotype: A much larger clone is a single base away; this may be a read error. This chain uses TRBV29-1 with TRBJ2-3; the D gene is possibly TRBD1 (5 bases). Judging by the DNA end, TRBJ1-5 fits better; the J call may be wrong. This CDR3 comprises 15 residues. Germline CDR1 is SQVTM and CDR2 is ANQGSEA. The CDR3, as DNA: TGCAGCGTTGAAGATCTGGGGGGAGACTTCGATACGCAGCATTTT. The encoded protein is CSVEDLGGDFDTQHF.

The chain has TRBV3-2 and TRBJ2-7; the D call TRBD1 from the table was never checked on the DNA. TRBV3-2 is a pseudogene. This CDR3 spans 15 amino acids. The CDR3 coding sequence is TGTGCCAGCAGCCAAGATGAGGACAGGGTCCACGAGCAGTACTTC. It yields the protein CASSQDEDRVHEQYF.

For this clonotype: With a much larger clone just one base away, this may be a read error. The CDR3 DNA reads TGCAGCGTTGTATATGATACGCGGTATTTT. This codes for CSVVYDTRYF. V gene TRBV29-1 combines with J gene TRBJ2-3; D gene ambiguous. The germline gives CDR1 SQVTM, CDR2 ANQGSEA. The CDR3 is 10 amino acids.

This clonotype appeared many times. The chain is built from TRBV5-1 and TRBJ2-1, with D unresolved. This CDR3 has 15 amino acids. V was shortened by 0 bases and J by 7 bases, with 14 bases between the two germline ends. Germline values: CDR1 SGHRS, CDR2 YFSETQ. The CDR3 region has the DNA TGCGCCAGCAGCTTGGTCCCTGACCAGAGGAATGAGCAGTTCTTC. Encoded protein: CASSLVPDQRNEQFF.

This clonotype was found many times. J is TRBJ2-7 and V is TRBV7-2; the D gene could be TRBD1 or TRBD2 (6 bases each). The V and J ends lost 3 bases and 4 bases respectively, with 13 bases between them. CDR1 and CDR2 from the germline V gene are SGHTA and FQGNSA. This CDR3 contains 14 residues. CDR3: CASSFGGAGYEQYF. In DNA form, the CDR3 reads TGTGCCAGCAGCTTTGGGGGCGCGGGATACGAGCAGTACTTC. Based on the CDR3 plus reference TRBV7-2 and TRBJ2-7, the full variable domain is GAGVSQSPSNKVTEKGKDVELRCDPISGHTALYWYRQSLGQGLEFLIYFQGNSAPDKSGLPSDRFSAERTGGSVSTLTIQRTQQEDSAVYLCASSFGGAGYEQYFGPGTRLTVT.